This TCR beta chain was identified in a study of T-cell memory formation after mild COVID-19. CDR1 is LNHNV and CDR2 is YYDKDF in the germline V gene (reference sequence). The CDR3 covers 17 residues. With V trimmed by 0 bases and J by 3 bases, 8 bases remained unmatched. From the 5' RACE reads, TCRdb called clonotypes with MiXCR, one entry per CDR3 protein. The sample records about 260,000 distinct CDR3 sequences, roughly 15% being singletons. Specimen: PBMCs or a T cell subset sorted from them (not recorded which). The rearrangement links TRBV15 to TRBJ2-1, with 7 bases that match TRBD2. The TCR was taken from a young man who had mild COVID-19 (a few samples of this study predate the infection). Cell type and time point are not known. Written as DNA, the CDR3 is TGTGCCACCAGCAGAGATTTTCGGGGGGTTGACTACAATGAGCAGTTCTTC. Protein sequence: CATSRDFRGVDYNEQFF.